This entry lists 14 T cell receptor beta chains sequenced from one sample in a study of blood T cell repertoires in COVID-19. The assay was immunoSEQ multiplex PCR, and TCRdb's table has in-frame clones only and misses some. The table shows hundreds of thousands of clones, with 80% to 90% occurring only once. The sample taken for sequencing was PBMCs or T cells enriched from blood (not recorded which). These receptors were obtained from a young man who had recovered from COVID-19.

This chain connects TRBV10-1 to TRBJ2-5; tentative D call: TRBD1 (6 bases). Trimming removed 0 bases at V and 1 base at J, with 12 bases between. The germline CDR1 and CDR2 sequences are WNHNN and SYGVQD (reference sequence). This CDR3 comprises 16 residues. The CDR3 reads CASSESVGGVQETQYF. For the CDR3, the DNA is TGCGCCAGCAGTGAGTCCGTAGGGGGTGTCCAAGAGACCCAGTACTTC.

This chain links TRBV10-1 with TRBJ1-3; D not certain. Deletions cut 3 bases from V and 4 bases from J, with 4 bases between. The germline CDR1 and CDR2 sequences are WNHNN and SYGVQD (reference sequence). The CDR3 sequence is 12 residues long. This chain's CDR3 is CASSESGNTIYF. As DNA, the CDR3 is TGCGCCAGCAGTGAATCAGGAAACACCATATATTTT.

V usage is TRBV7-9 and J usage is TRBJ2-5, with 7 bases lining up with TRBD2. V gave up 5 bases and J gave up 5 bases; unmatched junction bases: 14. The CDR3 runs to 16 residues. The germline gives CDR1 SEHNR, CDR2 FQNEAQ (reference sequence). The CDR3 sequence is CASSRGSAGREETQYF. The DNA for the CDR3 is TGTGCCAGCAGCCGGGGGTCGGCAGGGAGGGAGGAGACCCAGTACTTC.

The chain recombines TRBV9 with TRBJ2-1; D gene uncertain. V was trimmed by 2 bases and J by 0 bases, leaving 12 bases between them. CDR1 is SGDLS and CDR2 is YYNGEE in the germline V gene. The CDR3 totals 16 residues. CDR3 residues: CASSVSPSSSYNEQFF. CDR3 sequence (DNA): TGTGCCAGCAGCGTTAGCCCCTCGAGCTCCTACAATGAGCAGTTCTTC.

Note on this clone: The same CDR3 is also encoded by other DNA sequences in this sample. V and J are TRBV5-1 and TRBJ1-2, with 12 bases that match TRBD1. J was trimmed by 8 bases and V by 3 bases; bases with no gene match: 5. The CDR3 is made up of 14 amino acids. Germline V lookup: CDR1 SGHRS, CDR2 YFSETQ. The CDR3 spells CASSSGQGARGYTF. The CDR3 DNA reads as TGCGCCAGCAGCTCGGGACAGGGGGCGAGGGGCTACACCTTC.

On this clone itself: An end of the junction does not agree with germline; a read error may underlie this. J is TRBJ2-1 and V is TRBV5-4, with 7 bases lining up with TRBD2. CDR1 is SGHNT, CDR2 YYREEE, per germline (reference sequence). The CDR3 consists of 17 residues. The CDR3 DNA sequence: TGTGCCAGCAGCTTGTGGGTTTCGGAAGGGTACGGACTAGGGATCATCTTC. The encoded protein is CASSLWVSEGYGLGIIF.

This rearrangement joins TRBV6-5 to TRBJ1-2; unclear D gene. V lost 2 bases to trimming and J lost 8 bases, with 15 bases between them. In germline, CDR1 is MNHEY, CDR2 SVGAGI. The CDR3 runs 14 residues. The CDR3 here is CASSYREAVRGYTF. The DNA of the CDR3 is TGTGCCAGCAGTTACAGGGAGGCAGTGAGGGGCTACACCTTC.

V usage is TRBV29-1 and J usage is TRBJ2-7, with TRBD2 matching over 15 bases. The CDR3 is 20 residues long. Losses at the gene ends were 0 bases for V and 1 base for J; bases not matched to a gene: 13. Per the germline V gene, CDR1 is SQVTM and CDR2 is ANQGSEA. In DNA form, the CDR3 reads TGCAGCGTTGAAGATCTTCGTGACAGAGGGACTAGCGGGAGGTCCTACGAGCAGTACTTC. It codes for CSVEDLRDRGTSGRSYEQYF.

The chain carries TRBV27 and TRBJ2-1, with a possible D match to TRBD2 (6 bases). The V end lost 6 bases, the J end lost 2 bases, and 17 bases lay between the germline ends. CDR1 is MNHEY, CDR2 SMNVEV, per germline (reference sequence). The CDR3 spans 16 residues. The CDR3 loop reads CASSYSGLKTYNEQFF. The CDR3 coding sequence is TGTGCCAGCAGCTATTCGGGACTCAAGACCTACAATGAGCAGTTCTTC.

The chain has TRBV10-3 and TRBJ1-4, with 7 nucleotides matching TRBD1. Germline loops: CDR1 ENHRY, CDR2 SYGVKD. CDR3 length equals 17 residues. V lost 0 bases to trimming and J lost 6 bases; unmatched junction nucleotides: 10. CDR3 DNA: TGTGCCATCAGTGAGTCACATACAGGGGCCTCAGATGAAAAACTGTTTTTT. Translated: CAISESHTGASDEKLFF.

This clone was seen more than once but under ten times. The chain recombines TRBV6-1 with TRBJ1-3, with D possibly being TRBD1 (6 bases). Trimming cost V 1 base and J 8 bases, with 15 bases left between them. This CDR3 is 15 amino acids long. Germline lookup yields CDR1 MNHNS and CDR2 SASEGT. The CDR3 sequence is CASSEVIRGGDTIYF. CDR3 sequence (DNA): TGTGCCAGCAGTGAAGTTATCAGGGGTGGGGACACCATATATTTT.

This rearrangement joins TRBV28 to TRBJ2-2; 8 bases line up with TRBD2. V shed 6 bases and J 4 bases; nucleotides not matched to a gene: 10. Germline V gives CDR1 MDHEN, CDR2 SYDVKM. This CDR3 has 16 amino acids. The CDR3 spells CASRYSGTGSTGELFF. For the CDR3, the DNA is TGTGCCAGCAGATATAGCGGGACGGGGAGCACCGGGGAGCTGTTTTTT.

The chain carries TRBV4-1 and TRBJ2-5; TRBD1 matches at 7 bases. The CDR3 consists of 14 residues. V shed 4 bases, J shed 1 base, and the junction held 3 bases outside the gene matches. Germline CDR1 MGHRA, CDR2 YSYEKL. The CDR3 region is CASSLGDSQETQYF. As DNA, the CDR3 is TGCGCCAGCAGCCTAGGGGACAGCCAAGAGACCCAGTACTTC.

The chain has TRBV5-1 and TRBJ2-1; 7 bases are shared with TRBD2. The junction had 6 bases not matched to a gene; V was cut back by 3 bases and J by 6 bases. This CDR3 region has 14 residues. CDR1 SGHRS and CDR2 YFSETQ come from the germline V gene. The CDR3 nucleotides are TGCGCCAGCAGCTCCCGGGACTACGGCAATGAGCAGTTCTTC. This translates into CASSSRDYGNEQFF.